The 9 T cell receptor beta chains below come from one sample, sequenced in a study of CD8+CD57+ T cells in acquired aplastic anemia. TCR beta VDJ and CDR3 profiles were obtained from a genomic DNA template. MiXCR was run by TCRdb on the reads, yielding one entry per CDR3 protein. The sample lists hundreds of thousands of distinct CDR3 sequences; 55% to 75% were seen once. The sequenced material came from sorted CD4+, CD8+, or CD8+CD57+ T cells (not recorded which) from PBMCs. The receptors stem from a human donor in good health, serving as a control.

This clonotype was counted between two and nine times. J is TRBJ1-1 and V is TRBV10-3, with 8 nucleotides matching TRBD1. This CDR3 region has 15 residues. CDR1 is ENHRY, CDR2 SYGVKD, per germline. J lost 4 bases, V lost 6 bases, and 10 bases had no gene match. CDR3 sequence: CAIRGDRRAGTEAFF. CDR3 DNA: TGTGCCATCAGAGGGGACAGGCGGGCGGGCACTGAAGCTTTCTTT.

The gene calls are TRBV25-1 and TRBJ2-7; 8 bases align to TRBD1. Germline assignment: CDR1 MGHDK and CDR2 SYGVNS. The CDR3 runs to 15 residues. The V gene end was trimmed by 3 bases and the J gene end by 1 base; junction bases not matched to a gene: 5. The DNA of the CDR3 is TGTGCCAGCAGTGACCCTTGGACAGGGTCCTACGAGCAGTACTTC. It translates to CASSDPWTGSYEQYF.

A word on this clonotype: Because the CDR3's place on the DNA is in doubt, the DNA is left out and the CDR3 is given as listed by TCRdb. CDR3 sequence reads: CASSLTAQETQYFETQYF. V and J are TRBV7-7 and TRBJ2-5. Germline CDR1 reads SSHAT; CDR2 reads FNYEAQ (reference sequence). The CDR3 is made up of 18 amino acids, end residues included.

The DNA of the CDR3 is TGTGCCAGCCGCTGGGACGCTGGTTTAAACTCTATATATTTT. Translation: CASRWDAGLNSIYF. The J gene is TRBJ1-3, the V gene TRBV7-2; D is possibly TRBD1 (5 bases). The CDR3 has 14 residues. From germline, CDR1 is SGHTA and CDR2 FQGNSA. V lost 8 bases and J lost 13, with 24 bases in between. Full variable domain (missing parts from reference TRBV7-2 and TRBJ1-3): GAGVSQSPSNKVTEKGKDVELRCDPISGHTALYWYRQSLGQGLEFLIYFQGNSAPDKSGLPSDRFSAERTGGSVSTLTIQRTQQEDSAVYLCASRWDAGLNSIYFGEGSWLTVV.

A remark on this clonotype: Since the CDR3 does not end with the conserved phenylalanine or tryptophan, this likely comes from a read error. This chain joins TRBV9 and TRBJ2-7, with D uncertain. The CDR3 length is 13 residues. V was shortened by 4 bases and J by 6 bases, with 14 bases between the two germline ends. Per the germline V gene, CDR1 is SGDLS and CDR2 is YYNGEE. The CDR3 region is CASSRLQPGEQYI. The CDR3 DNA reads as TGTGCCAGCAGCAGACTCCAGCCGGGCGAGCAGTACATC.

In regard to this clonotype: Since no conserved phenylalanine or tryptophan closes the CDR3, a read error is the likely cause. No DNA is shown, since the ends of the CDR3 on it are uncertain; the CDR3 is the one TCRdb lists. V is TRBV15 and J is TRBJ1-4. Per germline, CDR1 LNHNV and CDR2 YYDKDF (reference sequence). A total of 13 residues make up the CDR3, ends included. The CDR3: CATSRVIREKQIY.

The chain recombines TRBV5-1 with TRBJ1-2, with 7 bases matching TRBD1. CDR1 and CDR2 (germline): SGHRS, YFSETQ. This CDR3 is built from 14 residues. Trimming at V came to 5 bases and at J to 1 base, leaving 5 bases not matched to a gene. The CDR3 loop is CASSSGTDNYGYTF. The CDR3 nucleotides read TGCGCCAGCAGTTCCGGGACAGATAACTATGGCTACACCTTC.

This clonotype was seen many times. The chain employs TRBV4-3 and TRBJ1-5, with D unresolved. The CDR3 spans 15 residues. With 0 bases removed from V and 5 bases from J, the gap between germline ends came to 11 bases. Germline assignment: CDR1 LGHNA and CDR2 YSLEER. This CDR3 is CASSQDQRTDQPQHF. In nucleotides, the CDR3 is TGCGCCAGCAGCCAAGATCAACGGACCGATCAGCCCCAGCATTTT.

This clonotype turned up a few times. The gene calls are TRBV29-1 and TRBJ1-1; D not certain. The CDR3 has 11 residues. Germline values: CDR1 SQVTM, CDR2 ANQGSEA. V was shortened by 4 bases and J by 6 bases, with 9 bases between the two germline ends. CDR3 amino acids: CSVVSISEAFF. In nucleotides, the CDR3 is TGCAGCGTTGTTAGCATCTCTGAAGCTTTCTTT.